This T cell receptor (beta chain) was recovered during a study of spatial heterogeneity in lung cancer (dated by TCRdb to the late 2010s). Study-level background: Beta-chain transcripts were consistently detected in greater numbers than alpha-chain transcripts, which likely reflects a higher abundance of beta-chain transcripts. A strong correlation was found between TCR transcript counts in tumor regions and a T cell transcriptional module score from matched bulk RNA-seq. In the raw uncorrected reads, each unique combination of TCR and UMI appeared on average more than ten times. In non-small cell lung cancer, the study quantitatively compared TCR alpha and beta repertoires across several tumor regions, matched nontumor lung, and blood. Nonsynonymous mutation counts, determined by whole-exome sequencing of tumor tissue, were related to TCR repertoire features. At surgery, hundreds of tumor regions, approximately 64 matched nontumor lung samples and about 56 PBMC samples were TCR-sequenced for both alpha and beta chains.

The library was built by means of 5' RACE. TCRdb shows the sequencer as NextSeq 500. In the TCR library protocol, a unique molecular identifier was attached to each TCR cDNA molecule so that PCR and sequencing errors could be corrected. In the paper's pipeline: Decombinator tools were used for TCR identification, UMI-based error correction and CDR3 extraction. TCRs above a frequency of 2 per 1,000, corresponding to the top 1% of the tumor frequency distribution, were defined as expanded. Expanded tumor TCRs statistically deemed absent (corrected P<0.05) from at least one tumor region were classed as regional, and all other expanded tumor TCRs were classed as ubiquitous. Renyi diversity was calculated using the R vegan package after each repertoire was subsampled 100 times to 5,000 TCRs. To build CDR3 similarity networks, amino acid triplet string-kernel similarity was used, and CDR3s were connected when their pairwise similarity was above 0.82. TCRdb reworked the public reads: Q25 trimming with fastp, MiXCR clone assembly, productive beta chains retained. CDR3 protein sequences are deduplicated, and each keeps its most common genes and DNA. TCRdb, not the authors, supplied the V and J calls. The sample includes roughly 28,000 distinct CDR3 sequences, with 7.1% observed a single time. The top ten constitute around 26% of the sample.

This clonotype was seen many times. Its antigen is currently not known. No base quality information exists; no much larger clone differs at one position. CDR1 and CDR2 are read off the germline V gene as MDHEN and SYDVKM. From cysteine to phenylalanine, the CDR3 is 14 amino acids long. This entry keeps only the CDR3 DNA: 42 bases, framed from base 1. Trimming leaves V shorter by 7 bases and J shorter by 13 bases, with the junction holding 18 bases beyond the gene matches. Results and caveats for the whole study, not just this receptor: The tumor nonsynonymous mutation count correlated with the number of expanded intratumoral alpha and beta TCRs. TCR-seq was estimated to cover only approximately 6.3% of tumor T cells for alpha chains and roughly 14% for beta chains. Additional single-cell paired TCR alpha and beta sequencing was considered necessary to confirm, at a functional level, the hypothesis that regional TCRs recognize regional mutations. Counts of ubiquitous and regional expanded TCRs were found to correlate with counts of ubiquitous and regional nonsynonymous mutations, respectively.

Read against the paper, the sample's time point label means: sample taken at primary tumor resection. The donors were 65 to 85 patients from the lung TRACERx cohort who had early-stage, untreated non-small cell lung cancer. Whole RNA extracted from tumor and nontumor lung tissue, or from cryopreserved PBMC samples, was used for TCR sequencing without cell sorting. Only patients for whom sufficient RNA was available from at least two tumor regions were selected for TCR sequencing. Before selection, tumor and adjacent nontumor lung specimens were reviewed by a lung pathologist. The clonotype originates from a male donor with early-stage non-small cell lung cancer. The chain joins TRBV28 to TRBJ2-5; TRBD1 fits 7 bases in the junction. The sample here was lung tumor tissue, taken at surgery. The encoded CDR3 is CASKTAGTESRGYF. The sequenced DNA: TGTGCCAGCAAAACAGCCGGGACAGAATCCCGGGGGTACTTC.